This T cell receptor beta chain was found in a study of OX40 agonist ivuxolimab in advanced cancers. Study-wide context: Patients' therapy was ivuxolimab, an antibody that acts as an agonist of OX40 (CD134). Antecedent anti-PD-1, anti-PD-L1 or anti-CTLA-4 therapy was permissible, with roughly 36% having received some. Overall study results and limits: There was clonal expansion of CD4+ and CD8+ blood T cells by week 6 at 0.1 to 3.0 mg/kg.

Patients with autoimmune history or systemic immunosuppression were excluded. Data came from immunoSEQ multiplex PCR; TCRdb stores just in-frame clones and leaves some out. The repertoire holds about 76,000 clones, 85% seen once, with around 1.8% in the top ten. Worth noting for this clone: Its antigen is as yet unknown.

This CDR3 contains 14 residues. Germline assignment: CDR1 MNHEY and CDR2 SVGAGI. The ends were cut back, 4 bases at V and 4 bases at J, with 10 bases in the middle. The clonotype was recovered from an adult with an advanced solid tumor such as melanoma, head and neck, liver or kidney cancer. Sequencing was performed on CD4+ or CD8+ T cells sorted from blood, taken in a trial of the OX40 agonist ivuxolimab. The genes are TRBV6-5 and TRBJ2-2; a possible D gene is TRBD1 (6 bases). CDR3 residues: CASSWQGSTGELFF. The CDR3 nucleotides are TGTGCCAGCAGTTGGCAGGGGAGCACCGGGGAGCTGTTTTTT.